The 12 T cell receptor beta chains below were found in one sample sequenced in a study of T cell responses to AZD1222 COVID-19 vaccine (dated by TCRdb to 2020 to 2023). In light of the paper, this sample's time point label describes: baseline before first vaccination. To prepare the library, the immunoSEQ multiplex PCR assay was applied. The table was pulled from immuneACCESS by TCRdb, which kept in-frame rearrangements only. Such tables lose some clones; where checked, under half of the loss comes from unresolved V genes, and the rest has no known cause. The sample data list about 68,000 clones, and about nine tenths of these were observed just once. Around 7.8% of the sample is in the top ten clones. The sample in question was peripheral blood, obtained on day 0 of AZD1222 vaccination. These receptors all stem from an adult in good health.

The chain is built from TRBV7-2 and TRBJ2-7; 9 bases map to TRBD1. The germline gives CDR1 SGHTA, CDR2 FQGNSA. CDR3 size: 12 residues. V trimming: 5 bases; J trimming: 7 bases; junction bases outside the gene matches: 3. CDR3 in amino acids: CASSRGTGEQYF. The CDR3 DNA sequence: TGTGCCAGCAGCCGGGGGACAGGGGAGCAGTACTTC.

This chain joins TRBV7-2 and TRBJ2-4; 10 nucleotides align to TRBD2. The CDR3 is 14 residues long. Germline V gives CDR1 SGHTA, CDR2 FQGNSA. V was pared by 10 bases and J by 1 base, with 4 bases of the junction left unmatched. Here the CDR3 DNA reads TGTGCCATACTAGCGGGATTGGCCAAAAACATTCAGTACTTC. Translated: CAILAGLAKNIQYF.

The rearrangement links TRBV27 to TRBJ1-6, with D maybe TRBD1 (5 bases). Germline loops: CDR1 MNHEY, CDR2 SMNVEV (reference sequence). The CDR3 consists of 16 residues. Trimming removed 2 bases from V and 6 bases from J, with 14 bases in between. The CDR3 spells CASSLVGGSVNSPLHF. CDR3 in DNA: TGTGCCAGCAGTTTAGTGGGGGGGAGCGTTAATTCACCCCTCCACTTT.

The genes are TRBV29-1 and TRBJ2-2, with 8 nucleotides matching TRBD1. Germline loops: CDR1 SQVTM, CDR2 ANQGSEA. The CDR3 runs to 12 residues. The V gene end was trimmed by 6 bases and the J gene end by 5 bases; junction bases not matched to a gene: 2. The chain's CDR3 is CSVRDRTGELFF. DNA of the CDR3: TGCAGCGTGAGGGACAGGACCGGGGAGCTGTTTTTT.

The CDR3 loop is CASSLTGSNQPQHF. CDR3 in DNA: TGTGCCAGCAGCTTGACAGGGAGCAATCAGCCCCAGCATTTT. The rearrangement links TRBV7-9 to TRBJ1-5, with 7 bases aligning to TRBD1. Trimming took 3 bases from V and 1 from J; bases not matched to a gene: 0. The CDR3 runs to 14 residues. Germline values: CDR1 SEHNR, CDR2 FQNEAQ (reference sequence). Complete variable domain (other parts from reference TRBV7-9 and TRBJ1-5): DTGVSQNPRHKITKRGQNVTFRCDPISEHNRLYWYRQTLGQGPEFLTYFQNEAQLEKSRLLSDRFSAERPKGSFSTLEIQRTEQGDSAMYLCASSLTGSNQPQHFGDGTRLSIL.

V gene TRBV15 combines with J gene TRBJ2-7; 9 positions match TRBD1. The length of the CDR3 is 15 residues. Germline CDR1 reads LNHNV; CDR2 reads YYDKDF (reference sequence). Unmatched junction bases numbered 2, after V lost 0 bases and J lost 2 bases. The CDR3 nucleotides are TGTGCCACCAGCAGAGAGACAGGGGGGCCCTACGAGCAGTACTTC. It encodes CATSRETGGPYEQYF.

This clone was found once. The genes are TRBV7-9 and TRBJ2-1; D gene ambiguous. This CDR3 spans 12 amino acids. Germline V gene sequence: CDR1 SEHNR, CDR2 FQNEAQ (reference sequence). V was pared by 3 bases and J by 8 bases, with 8 bases between. DNA for the CDR3: TGTGCCAGCAGCTTCGTGGAATATGAGCAGTTCTTC. It is translated as CASSFVEYEQFF. The entire variable domain, with the rest obtained from reference TRBV7-9 and TRBJ2-1, is as follows: DTGVSQNPRHKITKRGQNVTFRCDPISEHNRLYWYRQTLGQGPEFLTYFQNEAQLEKSRLLSDRFSAERPKGSFSTLEIQRTEQGDSAMYLCASSFVEYEQFFGPGTRLTVL.

The chain recombines TRBV4-2 with TRBJ1-1; D is possibly TRBD1 (5 bases). The CDR3 has 15 residues. Germline CDR1 LGHNA, CDR2 YNFKEQ. Trimming shortened V by 0 bases and J by 3 bases, and 11 bases separated the two germline ends. The CDR3 nucleotides are TGTGCCAGCAGCCAAGATGGCAGGGTCGACACTGAAGCTTTCTTT. It encodes CASSQDGRVDTEAFF.

CDR3 DNA: TGTGCCAGCAGCCAATTTGGCGGCCAAGAGACCCAGTACTTC. It encodes CASSQFGGQETQYF. The V gene is TRBV3-1 (or the pseudogene TRBV3-2), the J gene TRBJ2-5; no reliable D call. The CDR3 sequence is 14 residues long. Germline CDR1 and CDR2: LGHDT and YNNKEL (reference sequence). Trimming removed 2 bases from V and 1 base from J, with 8 bases in between.

In its sample, this clone was seen once. The chain carries TRBV5-1 and TRBJ2-3; D unresolved. Germline CDR1 and CDR2: SGHRS and YFSETQ. The V end lost 5 bases, the J end lost 2 bases, and 12 bases lay between the germline ends. The CDR3 consists of 14 residues. The CDR3 loop is CASRSGFTTDTQYF. In nucleotides, the CDR3 is TGCGCCAGCAGATCCGGGTTCACCACAGATACGCAGTATTTT.

This clone is medium-sized (0.01 to 0.1%). The V gene is TRBV3-1 (or the pseudogene TRBV3-2), the J gene TRBJ1-2, with D possibly TRBD1 on 6 matching bases. CDR3 length: 15 residues. V was cut by 4 bases and J by 8 bases, with 20 bases left in between. The germline V gene encodes CDR1 LGHDT and CDR2 YNNKEL (reference sequence). The CDR3 loop reads CASSPNLGGAGGYTF. The CDR3, as DNA: TGTGCCAGCAGCCCTAATCTCGGGGGGGCAGGCGGCTACACCTTC.

The V call is TRBV10-3, the J call TRBJ2-1; 9 nucleotides align to TRBD2. The CDR3 loop spans 15 amino acids. V lost 4 bases, J lost 9 bases, and 10 bases stayed unmatched. Germline values: CDR1 ENHRY, CDR2 SYGVKD. The CDR3 region is CAISVDSGRGPEQFF. The DNA for the CDR3 is TGTGCCATCAGTGTGGATAGCGGGAGAGGACCTGAGCAGTTCTTC.